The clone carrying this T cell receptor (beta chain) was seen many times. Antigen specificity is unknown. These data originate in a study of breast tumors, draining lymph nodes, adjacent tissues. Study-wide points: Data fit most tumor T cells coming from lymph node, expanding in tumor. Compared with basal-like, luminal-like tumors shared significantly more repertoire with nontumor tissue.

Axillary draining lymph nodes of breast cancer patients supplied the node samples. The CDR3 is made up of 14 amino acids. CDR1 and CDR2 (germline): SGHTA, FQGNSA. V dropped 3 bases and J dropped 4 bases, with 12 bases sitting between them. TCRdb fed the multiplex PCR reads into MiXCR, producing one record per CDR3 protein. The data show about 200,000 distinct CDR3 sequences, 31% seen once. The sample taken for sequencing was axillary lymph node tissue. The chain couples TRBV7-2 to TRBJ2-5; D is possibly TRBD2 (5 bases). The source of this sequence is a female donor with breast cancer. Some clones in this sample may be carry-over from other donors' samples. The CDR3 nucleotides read TGTGCCAGCAGCTTCCTACTAGACGCAGAGACCCAGTACTTC. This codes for CASSFLLDAETQYF.